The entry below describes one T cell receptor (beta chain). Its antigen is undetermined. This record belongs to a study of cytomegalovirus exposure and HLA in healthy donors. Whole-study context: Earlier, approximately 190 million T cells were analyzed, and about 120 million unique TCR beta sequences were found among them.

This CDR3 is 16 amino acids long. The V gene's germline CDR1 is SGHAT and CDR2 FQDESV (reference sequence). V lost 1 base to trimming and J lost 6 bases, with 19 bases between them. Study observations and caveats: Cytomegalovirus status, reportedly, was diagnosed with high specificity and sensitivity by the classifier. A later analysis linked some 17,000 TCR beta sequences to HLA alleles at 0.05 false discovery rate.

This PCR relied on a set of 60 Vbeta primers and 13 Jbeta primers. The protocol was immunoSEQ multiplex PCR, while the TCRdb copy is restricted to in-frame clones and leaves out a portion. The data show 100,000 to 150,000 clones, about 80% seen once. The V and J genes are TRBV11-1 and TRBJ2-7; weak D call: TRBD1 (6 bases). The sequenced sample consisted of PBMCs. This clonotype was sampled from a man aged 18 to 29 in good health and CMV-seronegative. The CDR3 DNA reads TGTGCCAGCAGCTTAGACCCTAGCAGGGGCTGGGCCGAGCAGTACTTC. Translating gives CASSLDPSRGWAEQYF.